This T cell receptor (beta chain) was profiled in a study of blood T cell repertoires in COVID-19. Overall study context: Specimens from acute and convalescent COVID-19 originated in the United States, Italy and Spain. PBMCs, B-cell-depleted T cells, or T cells were the source of the cDNA or gDNA that made up the material.

In the original workflow: Amplification of reference gene primers was used by the study to estimate nucleated cell counts. Libraries were prepared by immunoSEQ multiplex PCR; TCRdb keeps only in-frame clonotypes and omits some of them. V, J and clone size are taken as reported in that table, and D and trimming were inferred from the DNA itself. The sample lists some 290,000 clones, about nine tenths seen once, with 11% in the top ten. The germline V gene has CDR1 SGHVS and CDR2 FQNEAQ. Trimming at V came to 6 bases and at J to 4 bases, leaving 8 bases not matched to a gene. The CDR3 length is 15 residues.

The sequence came from a woman aged 30 to 39 with COVID-19, enrolled during active disease. V usage is TRBV7-8 and J usage is TRBJ2-2, with 7 bases aligning to TRBD1. Source material: peripheral blood. CDR3 sequence reads: CASRGPGQSTGELFF. The CDR3 DNA is TGTGCCAGCAGGGGGCCGGGACAGTCCACCGGGGAGCTGTTTTTT.